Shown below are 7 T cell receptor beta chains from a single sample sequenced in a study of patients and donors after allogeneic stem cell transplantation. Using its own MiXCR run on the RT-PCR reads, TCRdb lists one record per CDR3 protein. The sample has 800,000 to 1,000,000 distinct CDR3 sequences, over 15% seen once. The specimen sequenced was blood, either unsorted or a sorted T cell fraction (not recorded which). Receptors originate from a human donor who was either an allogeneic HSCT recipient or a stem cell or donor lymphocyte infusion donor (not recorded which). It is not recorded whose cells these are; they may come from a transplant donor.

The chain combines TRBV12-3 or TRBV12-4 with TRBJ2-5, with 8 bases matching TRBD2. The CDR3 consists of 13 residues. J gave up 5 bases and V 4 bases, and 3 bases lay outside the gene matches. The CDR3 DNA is TGTGCCAGCAGTTCGGGGGGGGACGAGACCCAGTACTTC. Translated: CASSSGGDETQYF.

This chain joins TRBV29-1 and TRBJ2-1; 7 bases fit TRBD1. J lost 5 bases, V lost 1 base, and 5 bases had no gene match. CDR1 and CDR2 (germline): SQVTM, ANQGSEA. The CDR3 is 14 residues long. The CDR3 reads CSVEGQGYDNEQFF. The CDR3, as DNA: TGCAGCGTTGAAGGACAGGGTTACGACAATGAGCAGTTCTTC.

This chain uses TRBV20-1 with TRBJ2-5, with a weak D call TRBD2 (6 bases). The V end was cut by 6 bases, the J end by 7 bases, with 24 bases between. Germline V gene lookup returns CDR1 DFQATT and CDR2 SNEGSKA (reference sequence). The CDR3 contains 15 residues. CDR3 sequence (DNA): TGCAGTGCACCCCGGGACTTTGGAGGAGGAGGGACCCAGTACTTC. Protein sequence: CSAPRDFGGGGTQYF.

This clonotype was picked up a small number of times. The CDR3 reads CASSNRLNQPQHF. The DNA for the CDR3 is TGTGCCAGCAGTAACCGTTTGAATCAGCCCCAGCATTTT. The chain links TRBV12-3 or TRBV12-4 to TRBJ1-5; D is unresolved. V was pared by 5 bases and J by 4 bases, with 9 bases between. CDR3 length: 13 residues.

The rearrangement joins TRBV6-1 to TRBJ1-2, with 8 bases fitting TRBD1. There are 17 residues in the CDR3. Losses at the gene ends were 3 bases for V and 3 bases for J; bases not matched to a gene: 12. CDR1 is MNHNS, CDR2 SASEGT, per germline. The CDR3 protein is CASSDSGGGRYYYGYTF. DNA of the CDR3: TGTGCCAGCAGTGACTCAGGGGGCGGCAGATACTACTATGGCTACACCTTC.

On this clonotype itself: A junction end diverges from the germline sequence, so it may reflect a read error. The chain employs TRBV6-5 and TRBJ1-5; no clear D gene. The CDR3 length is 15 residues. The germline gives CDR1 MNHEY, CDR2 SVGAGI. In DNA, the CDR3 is TGTGCCAGCAGTTACGGAGGAGATAGCAATCAGTCCCAGCATTTT. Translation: CASSYGGDSNQSQHF.

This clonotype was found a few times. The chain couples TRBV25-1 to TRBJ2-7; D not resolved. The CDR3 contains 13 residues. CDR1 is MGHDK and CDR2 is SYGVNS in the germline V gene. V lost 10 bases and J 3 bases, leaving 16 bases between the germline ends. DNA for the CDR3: TGTGCCACTACTAAGCCAGGCGGCTACGAGCAGTACTTC. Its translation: CATTKPGGYEQYF.